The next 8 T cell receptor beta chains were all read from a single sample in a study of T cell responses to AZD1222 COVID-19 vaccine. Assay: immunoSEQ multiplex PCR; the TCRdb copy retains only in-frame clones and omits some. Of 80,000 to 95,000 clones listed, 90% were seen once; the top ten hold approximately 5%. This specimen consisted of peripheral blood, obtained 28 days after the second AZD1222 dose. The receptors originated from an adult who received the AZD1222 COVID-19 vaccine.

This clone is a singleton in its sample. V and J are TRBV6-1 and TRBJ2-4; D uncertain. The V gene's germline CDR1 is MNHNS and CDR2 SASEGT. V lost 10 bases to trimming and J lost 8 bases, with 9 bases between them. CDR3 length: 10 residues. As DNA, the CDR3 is TGTGCCACCGGTGAAGACATTCAGTACTTC. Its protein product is CATGEDIQYF.

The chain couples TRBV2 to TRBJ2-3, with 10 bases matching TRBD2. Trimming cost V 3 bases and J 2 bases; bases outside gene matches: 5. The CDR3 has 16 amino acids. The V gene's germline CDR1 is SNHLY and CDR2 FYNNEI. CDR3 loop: CASSDERGGSTDTQYF. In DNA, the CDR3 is TGTGCCAGCAGTGACGAGCGGGGGGGCTCCACAGATACGCAGTATTTT. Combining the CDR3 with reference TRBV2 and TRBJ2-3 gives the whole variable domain EPEVTQTPSHQVTQMGQEVILRCVPISNHLYFYWYRQILGQKVEFLVSFYNNEISEKSEIFDDQFSVERPDGSNFTLKIRSTKLEDSAMYFCASSDERGGSTDTQYFGPGTRLTVL.

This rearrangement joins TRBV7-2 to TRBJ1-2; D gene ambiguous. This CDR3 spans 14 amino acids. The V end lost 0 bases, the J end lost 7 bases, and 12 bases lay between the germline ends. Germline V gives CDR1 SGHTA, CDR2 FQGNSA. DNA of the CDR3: TGTGCCAGCAGCTTAGCGAGTATGGCATCTGGCTACACCTTC. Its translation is CASSLASMASGYTF.

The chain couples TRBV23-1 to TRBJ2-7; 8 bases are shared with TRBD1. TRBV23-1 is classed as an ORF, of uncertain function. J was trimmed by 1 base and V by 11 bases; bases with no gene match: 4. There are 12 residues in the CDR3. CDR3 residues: CAHRGVSYEQYF. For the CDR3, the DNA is TGCGCCCACAGGGGGGTTTCCTACGAGCAGTACTTC.

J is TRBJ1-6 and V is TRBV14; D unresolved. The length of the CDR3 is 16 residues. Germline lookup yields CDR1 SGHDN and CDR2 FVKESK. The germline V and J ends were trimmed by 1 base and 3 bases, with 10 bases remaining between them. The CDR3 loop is CASSQVGGDYNSPLHF. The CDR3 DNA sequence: TGTGCCAGCAGCCAAGTCGGCGGGGACTATAATTCACCCCTCCACTTT.

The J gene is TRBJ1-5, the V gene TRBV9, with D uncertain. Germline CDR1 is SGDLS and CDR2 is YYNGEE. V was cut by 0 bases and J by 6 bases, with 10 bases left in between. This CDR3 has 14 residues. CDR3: CASSVEAAGQPQHF. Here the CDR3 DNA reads TGTGCCAGCAGCGTAGAGGCAGCTGGTCAGCCCCAGCATTTT. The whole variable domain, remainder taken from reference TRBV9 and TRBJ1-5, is DSGVTQTPKHLITATGQRVTLRCSPRSGDLSVYWYQQSLDQGLQFLIQYYNGEERAKGNILERFSAQQFPDLHSELNLSSLELGDSALYFCASSVEAAGQPQHFGDGTRLSIL.

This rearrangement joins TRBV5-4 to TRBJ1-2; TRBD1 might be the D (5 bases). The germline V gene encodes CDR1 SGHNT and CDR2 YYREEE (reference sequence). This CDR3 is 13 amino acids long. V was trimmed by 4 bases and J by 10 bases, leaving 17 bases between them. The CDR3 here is CASSLGLALDYTF. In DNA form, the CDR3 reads TGTGCCAGCAGCCTGGGACTAGCGCTTGACTACACCTTC.

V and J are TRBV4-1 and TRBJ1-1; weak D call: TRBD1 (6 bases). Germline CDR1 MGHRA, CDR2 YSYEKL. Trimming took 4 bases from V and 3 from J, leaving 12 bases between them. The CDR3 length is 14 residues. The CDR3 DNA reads TGCGCCAGCAGCCCTGAAGGGGGTTACACTGAAGCTTTCTTT. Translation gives CASSPEGGYTEAFF.